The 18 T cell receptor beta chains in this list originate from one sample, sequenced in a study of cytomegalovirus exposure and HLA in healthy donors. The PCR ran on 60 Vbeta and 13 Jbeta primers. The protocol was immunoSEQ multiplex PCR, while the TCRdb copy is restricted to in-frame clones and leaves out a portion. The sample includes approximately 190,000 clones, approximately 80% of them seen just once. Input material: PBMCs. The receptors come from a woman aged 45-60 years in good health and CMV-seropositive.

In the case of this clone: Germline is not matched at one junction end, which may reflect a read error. Here the CDR3 reads CASSPAQGHVF. CDR3 in DNA: TGTGCCAGCAGCCCAGCCCAGGGCCATGTCTTC. V is TRBV7-9 and J is TRBJ2-7, with D perhaps matching TRBD1 (5 bases). The CDR3 sequence is 11 residues long. CDR1 is SEHNR and CDR2 is FQNEAQ in the germline V gene (reference sequence). Drawing the rest from reference TRBV7-9 and TRBJ2-7, the complete variable domain is DTGVSQNPRHKITKRGQNVTFRCDPISEHNRLYWYRQTLGQGPEFLTYFQNEAQLEKSRLLSDRFSAERPKGSFSTLEIQRTEQGDSAMYLCASSPAQGHVFGPGTRLTVT.

In DNA, the CDR3 is TGTGCCAGCAGCTTAGGTGGGACAGGGGAACGCGAGCAGTACTTC. Residues: CASSLGGTGEREQYF. The V and J genes are TRBV7-2 and TRBJ2-5, with 10 bases that match TRBD1. The DNA end lines up better with TRBJ2-7; the J call may be wrong. Germline V lookup: CDR1 SGHTA, CDR2 FQGNSA. The CDR3 totals 15 residues.

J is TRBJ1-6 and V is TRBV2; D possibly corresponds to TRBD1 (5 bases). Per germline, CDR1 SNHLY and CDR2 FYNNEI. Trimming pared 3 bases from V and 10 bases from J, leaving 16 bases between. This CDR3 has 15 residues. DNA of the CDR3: TGTGCCAGCAGTGAGTTAGGGGATAATCAATCACCCCTCCACTTT. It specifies CASSELGDNQSPLHF.

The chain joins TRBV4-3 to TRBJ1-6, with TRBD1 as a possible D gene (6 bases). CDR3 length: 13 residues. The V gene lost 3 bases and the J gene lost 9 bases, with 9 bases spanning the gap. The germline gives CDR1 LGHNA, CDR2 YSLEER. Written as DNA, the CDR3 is TGCGCCAGCAGCCACACAGGGATTTCACCCCTCCACTTT. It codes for CASSHTGISPLHF.

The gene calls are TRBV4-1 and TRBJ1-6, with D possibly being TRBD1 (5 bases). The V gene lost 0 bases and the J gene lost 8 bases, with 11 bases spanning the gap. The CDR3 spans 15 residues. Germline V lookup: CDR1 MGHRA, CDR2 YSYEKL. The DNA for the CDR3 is TGCGCCAGCAGCCAAGAGCACAGGACGGATTCACCCCTCCACTTT. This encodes CASSQEHRTDSPLHF.

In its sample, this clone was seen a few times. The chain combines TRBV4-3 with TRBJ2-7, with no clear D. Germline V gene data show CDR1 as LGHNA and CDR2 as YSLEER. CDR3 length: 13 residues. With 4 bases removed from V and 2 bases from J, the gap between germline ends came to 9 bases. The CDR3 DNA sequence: TGCGCCAGCAGCCGAGATCCTACCTACGAGCAGTACTTC. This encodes CASSRDPTYEQYF.

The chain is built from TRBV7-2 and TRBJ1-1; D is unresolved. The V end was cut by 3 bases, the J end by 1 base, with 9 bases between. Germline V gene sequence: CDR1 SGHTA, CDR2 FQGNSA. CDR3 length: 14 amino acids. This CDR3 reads CASSFLIWNTEAFF. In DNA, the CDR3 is TGTGCCAGCAGCTTTCTTATTTGGAACACTGAAGCTTTCTTT.

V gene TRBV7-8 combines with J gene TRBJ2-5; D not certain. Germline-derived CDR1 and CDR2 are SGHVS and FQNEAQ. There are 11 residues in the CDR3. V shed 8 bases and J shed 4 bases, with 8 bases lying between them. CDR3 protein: CASATGETQYF. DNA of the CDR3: TGTGCCAGCGCGACTGGAGAGACCCAGTACTTC.

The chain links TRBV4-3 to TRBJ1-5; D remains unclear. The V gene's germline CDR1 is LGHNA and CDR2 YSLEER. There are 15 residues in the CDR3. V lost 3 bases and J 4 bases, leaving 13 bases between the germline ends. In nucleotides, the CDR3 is TGCGCCAGCAGCCAGGAACTTACTAGAAATCAGCCCCAGCATTTT. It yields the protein CASSQELTRNQPQHF.

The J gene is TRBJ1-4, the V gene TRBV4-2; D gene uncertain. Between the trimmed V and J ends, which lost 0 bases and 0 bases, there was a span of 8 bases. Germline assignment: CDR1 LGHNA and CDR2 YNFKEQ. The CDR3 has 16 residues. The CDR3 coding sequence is TGTGCCAGCAGCCAAGATCCCAGATCAACTAATGAAAAACTGTTTTTT. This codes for CASSQDPRSTNEKLFF.

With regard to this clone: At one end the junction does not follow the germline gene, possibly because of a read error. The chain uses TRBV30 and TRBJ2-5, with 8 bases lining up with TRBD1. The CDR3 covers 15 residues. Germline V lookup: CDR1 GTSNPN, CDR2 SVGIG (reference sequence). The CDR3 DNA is TGTGCCTGGAGCGGGTGGACAGGGATCCAAGAGCCCCAGTACTTC. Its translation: CAWSGWTGIQEPQYF.

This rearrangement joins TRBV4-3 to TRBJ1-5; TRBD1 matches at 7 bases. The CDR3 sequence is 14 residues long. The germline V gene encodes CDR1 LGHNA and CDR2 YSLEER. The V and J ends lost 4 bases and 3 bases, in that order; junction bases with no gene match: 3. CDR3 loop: CASSLDRVNQPQHF. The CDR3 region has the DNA TGCGCCAGCAGCCTTGACAGGGTCAATCAGCCCCAGCATTTT.

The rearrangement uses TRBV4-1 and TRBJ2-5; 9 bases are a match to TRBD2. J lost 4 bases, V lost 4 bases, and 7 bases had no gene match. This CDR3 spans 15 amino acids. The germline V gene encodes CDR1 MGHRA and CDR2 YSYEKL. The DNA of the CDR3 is TGCGCCAGCAGCCCCTCGCGGGGGGGCGGAGAGACCCAGTACTTC. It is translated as CASSPSRGGGETQYF.

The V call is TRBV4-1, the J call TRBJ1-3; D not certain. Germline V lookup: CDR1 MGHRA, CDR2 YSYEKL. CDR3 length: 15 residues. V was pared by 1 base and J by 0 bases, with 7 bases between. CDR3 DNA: TGCGCCAGCAGCCAAGTGACACTCTCTGGAAACACCATATATTTT. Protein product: CASSQVTLSGNTIYF.

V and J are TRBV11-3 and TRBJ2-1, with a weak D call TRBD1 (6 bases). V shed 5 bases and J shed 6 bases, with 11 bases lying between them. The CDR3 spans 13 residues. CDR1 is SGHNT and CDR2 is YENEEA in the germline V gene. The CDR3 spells CASSPQGINEQFF. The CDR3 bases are TGTGCCAGCAGCCCCCAGGGGATCAATGAGCAGTTCTTC.

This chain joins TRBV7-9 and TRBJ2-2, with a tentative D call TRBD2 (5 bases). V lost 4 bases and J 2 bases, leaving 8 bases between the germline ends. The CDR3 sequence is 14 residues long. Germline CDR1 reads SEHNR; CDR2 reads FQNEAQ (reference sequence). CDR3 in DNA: TGTGCCAGCAGCTCCCGGGGAAACACCGGGGAGCTGTTTTTT. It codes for CASSSRGNTGELFF.

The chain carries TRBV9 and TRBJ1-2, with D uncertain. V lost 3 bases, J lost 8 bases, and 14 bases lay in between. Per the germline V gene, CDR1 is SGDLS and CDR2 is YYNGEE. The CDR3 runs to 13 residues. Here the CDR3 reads CASSERPEGGYTF. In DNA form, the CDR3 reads TGTGCCAGCAGCGAGAGACCGGAGGGAGGCTACACCTTC. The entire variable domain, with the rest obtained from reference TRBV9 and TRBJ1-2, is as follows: DSGVTQTPKHLITATGQRVTLRCSPRSGDLSVYWYQQSLDQGLQFLIQYYNGEERAKGNILERFSAQQFPDLHSELNLSSLELGDSALYFCASSERPEGGYTFGSGTRLTVV.

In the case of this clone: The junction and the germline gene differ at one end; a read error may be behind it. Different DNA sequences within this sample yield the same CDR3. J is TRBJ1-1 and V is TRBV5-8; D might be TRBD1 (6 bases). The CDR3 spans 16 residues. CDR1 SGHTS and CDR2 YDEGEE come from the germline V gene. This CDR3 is CASSFDQGFMNTEAFF. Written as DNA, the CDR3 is TGTGCCAGCAGCTTCGATCAGGGGTTTATGAACACTGAGGCTTTCTTT. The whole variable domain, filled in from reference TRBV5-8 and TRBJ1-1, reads EAGVTQSPTHLIKTRGQQATLRCSPISGHTSVYWYQQALGLGLQFLLWYDEGEERNRGNFPPRFSGRQFPNYSSELNVNALELEDSALYLCASSFDQGFMNTEAFFGQGTRLTVV.